The T cell receptor beta chain described here comes from a study of blood T cell repertoires in COVID-19. TCRdb's copy holds only in-frame clones and misses some; the assay was immunoSEQ multiplex PCR. Among some 370,000 clones listed, roughly four fifths were seen once. Germline V lookup: CDR1 MRHNA, CDR2 SNTAGT. This CDR3 is built from 17 residues. Comments on this clone: One end of the junction does not line up with germline, which may come from a read error.

The V call is TRBV6-4, the J call TRBJ2-1, with 10 bases fitting TRBD2. Sequencing was carried out using PBMCs or T cells enriched from blood (not recorded which). The origin of this receptor is a woman between 50 and 59 years old who had recovered from COVID-19. CDR3 coding DNA: TGCCCTCCGTCTGGGGTAGCGGGAGGAATGTCCTACAATGAGCAGTTCTTC. This translates into CPPSGVAGGMSYNEQFF.